This T cell receptor (beta chain) came from a study of breast tumors, draining lymph nodes, adjacent tissues. TCRdb re-called the multiplex PCR reads through MiXCR, storing one row per CDR3 protein. The table records about 35,000 distinct CDR3 sequences, approximately 37% of them present only once. In its sample, this clonotype was seen many times. The sample comprised breast tumor tissue. The TCR originated in a female donor with breast cancer. Some clones in this sample may be carry-over from other donors' samples.

The CDR3 DNA sequence: TGCAGTGCTAGAGATCGCGGGCGTAGTACGGACACCGGGGAGCTGTTTTTT. Protein sequence: CSARDRGRSTDTGELFF. The gene calls are TRBV20-1 and TRBJ2-2; perhaps TRBD2 as D (5 bases). Germline V CDR1 and CDR2: DFQATT, SNEGSKA (reference sequence). The CDR3 is 17 residues long. Trimming took 0 bases from V and 3 from J, leaving 17 bases between them.